This T cell receptor (beta chain) was sequenced for a study of T cell responses to AZD1222 COVID-19 vaccine. The overall study: Pooled samples include second doses given at about 4 or 12 weeks. General observations from the study: Researchers report vaccine-associated CD4 TCRs spanning spike, with dominance at 160-218 and 743-854. When two AZD1222 doses had been given, Spike-specific TCR breadth and depth rose. Mostly white British, mostly female donors; authors suggested clonal diversity may be underestimated.

For this clone: Its antigen is currently unknown.

Germline lookup yields CDR1 SGHRS and CDR2 YFSETQ. The CDR3 spans 12 residues. With 0 bases removed from V and 8 bases from J, the gap between germline ends came to 8 bases. Sequencing used immunoSEQ multiplex PCR; TCRdb keeps in-frame clones, though not all of them. The sample yields approximately 70,000 clones, about 83% seen once. This chain links TRBV5-1 with TRBJ1-1, with a possible D match to TRBD1 (5 bases). The sequencing here drew on peripheral blood, taken on day 0 of AZD1222 vaccination. This sequence was found in an adult in good health. The CDR3 DNA reads TGCGCCAGCAGCTTGGGGGGACGGGAAGCTTTCTTT. Translated: CASSLGGREAFF.